Listed here are 11 T cell receptor beta chains from one sample, sequenced in a study of CD8+ T cells in alopecia areata. RNA, once extracted, was reverse transcribed into cDNA for use as the sequencing template. The table came from immunoSEQ multiplex PCR; TCRdb's copy has only in-frame clones and leaves some out. In the table there are 150,000 to 200,000 clones, roughly 65% of which are singletons. Regarding treatment: oral pan-JAK inhibitor, 5-10 mg twice daily. The input for sequencing was CD4+ T cells sorted from blood, taken at week 4, from a patient treated with tofacitinib. These receptors were taken from a human donor with alopecia areata.

The V call is TRBV10-3, the J call TRBJ2-5; TRBD1 might be the D (6 bases). Per the germline V gene, CDR1 is ENHRY and CDR2 is SYGVKD. Trimming cost V 3 bases and J 4 bases, with 18 bases left between them. This CDR3 is built from 16 residues. The CDR3 coding sequence is TGTGCCATCAGTGATGTGGCTGCACCCAGGGGAGAGACCCAGTACTTC. Its protein product is CAISDVAAPRGETQYF.

The J gene is TRBJ2-7, the V gene TRBV29-1, with 7 nucleotides matching TRBD1. Looked up from germline, CDR1 is SQVTM and CDR2 is ANQGSEA. The CDR3 is made up of 16 amino acids. V trimming: 6 bases; J trimming: 6 bases; junction bases outside the gene matches: 20. As DNA, the CDR3 is TGCAGCGTGTTACTCCCCGGGACAGTAAATTCAGGCGAGCAGTACTTC. It yields the protein CSVLLPGTVNSGEQYF.

This chain uses TRBV10-2 with TRBJ1-6; D is unclear. The ends were cut back, 2 bases at V and 8 bases at J, with 4 bases in the middle. This CDR3 contains 12 residues. Germline CDR1 reads WSHSY; CDR2 reads SAAADI. The CDR3 here is CASSEMDSPLHF. CDR3 DNA: TGCGCCAGCAGTGAGATGGATTCACCCCTCCACTTT.

Only a few counts were recorded for this clone. The chain employs TRBV5-4 and TRBJ2-3, with 13 nucleotides matching TRBD2. Germline loops: CDR1 SGHNT, CDR2 YYREEE (reference sequence). The CDR3 is made up of 17 amino acids. V lost 3 bases to trimming and J lost 1 base; unmatched junction nucleotides: 5. The CDR3 region has the DNA TGTGCCAGCAGCTCTCCGACTAGCGGGGGGCGCACAGATACGCAGTATTTT. This encodes CASSSPTSGGRTDTQYF.

The chain employs TRBV29-1 and TRBJ2-1; possible D gene TRBD1, 6 bases. The CDR3 contains 15 residues. Germline V CDR1 and CDR2: SQVTM, ANQGSEA. Trimming cost V 3 bases and J 1 base, with 13 bases left between them. CDR3: CSVDGGRWSYNEQFF. The CDR3, as DNA: TGCAGCGTTGATGGGGGCAGGTGGTCCTACAATGAGCAGTTCTTC.

The chain uses TRBV29-1 and TRBJ2-1, with D maybe TRBD2 (6 bases). This CDR3 is 9 amino acids long. The V end was cut by 7 bases, the J end by 8 bases, with 6 bases between. The germline gives CDR1 SQVTM, CDR2 ANQGSEA. The CDR3 DNA reads TGCAGCGCGGGGGATGAGCAGTTCTTC. Protein: CSAGDEQFF.

The chain uses TRBV5-6 and TRBJ2-7; 8 bases line up with TRBD2. After removal of 4 bases from V and 1 base from J, the junction contained 4 bases not matched to a gene. The CDR3 contains 14 residues. Germline V gives CDR1 SGHDT, CDR2 YYEEEE. CDR3 region: CASSLGRGSYEQYF. DNA for the CDR3: TGTGCCAGCAGCCTCGGGAGGGGTTCCTACGAGCAGTACTTC.

A few counts support this clone. The identical CDR3 is also encoded by other nucleotide sequences in the sample. This chain connects TRBV2 to TRBJ2-5, with unresolved D. V lost 6 bases and J 2 bases, leaving 4 bases between the germline ends. The germline gives CDR1 SNHLY, CDR2 FYNNEI. The CDR3 is 11 amino acids. CDR3 nucleotides: TGTGCCAGCAGCCCACAAGAGACCCAGTACTTC. The encoded protein is CASSPQETQYF.

The chain uses TRBV29-1 and TRBJ2-6, with 7 bases aligning to TRBD1. The CDR3 runs to 14 residues. V gave up 7 bases and J gave up 0 bases; unmatched junction bases: 3. From germline, CDR1 is SQVTM and CDR2 ANQGSEA. The CDR3 region is CSASGGSGANVLTF. For the CDR3, the DNA is TGCAGCGCCTCAGGGGGCTCTGGGGCCAACGTCCTGACTTTC. The full variable domain, rest sourced from reference TRBV29-1 and TRBJ2-6, is SAVISQKPSRDICQRGTSLTIQCQVDSQVTMMFWYRQQPGQSLTLIATANQGSEATYESGFVIDKFPISRPNLTFSTLTVSNMSPEDSSIYLCSASGGSGANVLTFGAGSRLTVL.

This clone was detected only a few times. The chain links TRBV6-6 to TRBJ2-3; tentatively, D is TRBD1 (6 bases). The germline gives CDR1 MNHNY, CDR2 SVGAGI (reference sequence). The V and J ends lost 6 bases and 0 bases respectively, with 10 bases between them. The CDR3 covers 14 residues. CDR3 sequence: CASSWTASTDTQYF. CDR3 DNA: TGTGCCAGCAGCTGGACAGCTAGCACAGATACGCAGTATTTT.

The rearrangement joins TRBV30 to TRBJ1-2; a weak D match, TRBD1 (5 bases). The CDR3 has 12 residues. Trimming took off 1 base at V and 3 bases at J, with 6 bases between the two ends. From germline, CDR1 is GTSNPN and CDR2 SVGIG (reference sequence). The CDR3 sequence is CAWSARDYGYTF. CDR3 nucleotide sequence: TGTGCCTGGAGTGCCAGGGACTATGGCTACACCTTC.